The clone carrying this T cell receptor (beta chain) was seen ten or more times. Its target is unknown. Molecular barcoding with unique molecular identifiers was used for the TCRbeta library. TCRdb passed the PCR reads through MiXCR, listing each CDR3 protein once. The sample has around 190,000 distinct CDR3 sequences; about 7% are singletons. The source of the sample is a study of T-cell reconstitution after alpha-beta-depleted transplantation in children. Study observations and caveats: When one year had passed after transplant, most T-cell counts and diversity came from newly produced T cells. Surviving recipient cells, namely T cells and thymic progenitors, were the source of high day-60 TCRbeta diversity in some patients.

Trimming removed 8 bases from V and 6 bases from J; junction bases left unmatched: 15. The CDR3 is 18 amino acids. Sequencing was performed on PBMCs, taken before TCRalphabeta/CD19-depleted stem cell transplant. This TCR derives from a boy between 2 and 10 years old with acute lymphoblastic leukemia, due to receive a stem cell transplant. V and J are TRBV12-3 or TRBV12-4 and TRBJ2-1, with 14 bases identical to TRBD2. The CDR3: CASSVLGGGLAGVNEQFF. For the CDR3, the DNA is TGTGCCAGCTCAGTCCTGGGGGGGGGACTAGCGGGAGTCAATGAGCAGTTCTTC.